The 28 T cell receptor beta chains in this list originate from one sample, sequenced in a study of PD-1 blockade in classical Hodgkin lymphoma. Relapse after autologous stem cell transplantation occurred in every patient, and brentuximab vedotin exposure varied. The authors purified CD4+ T cells from thawed PBMCs by magnetic negative selection. Using immunoSEQ multiplex PCR, the repertoire was profiled, and TCRdb retains in-frame clones only, with some absent. Of approximately 25,000 clones listed, 80% to 85% are singletons. This sample comprised CD4+ T cells from blood, obtained at baseline. The receptors here all came from a human donor with classical Hodgkin lymphoma.

The chain carries TRBV5-4 and TRBJ1-2; D is uncertain. The CDR3 has 13 amino acids. The V and J ends lost 6 bases and 4 bases respectively, with 13 bases between them. The germline CDR1 and CDR2 sequences are SGHNT and YYREEE (reference sequence). The CDR3 protein is CASKRHGPYGYTF. The CDR3 coding sequence is TGTGCCAGCAAGAGACACGGTCCCTATGGCTACACCTTC.

The chain recombines TRBV30 with TRBJ1-1; no firm D call. This CDR3 region has 12 residues. The germline V gene encodes CDR1 GTSNPN and CDR2 SVGIG (reference sequence). Trimming took off 0 bases at V and 5 bases at J, with 7 bases between the two ends. The CDR3 bases are TGTGCCTGGAGTGTTCGTTTAACTGAAGCTTTCTTT. It translates to CAWSVRLTEAFF.

The sample holds one count of this clone. V is TRBV30 and J is TRBJ1-1; D call uncertain. V lost 5 bases, J lost 11 bases, and 15 bases lay in between. The CDR3 totals 11 residues. The germline gives CDR1 GTSNPN, CDR2 SVGIG (reference sequence). DNA for the CDR3: TGTGCCTGGGCCGGAGGCGCCGGGGCTTTCTTT. Protein product: CAWAGGAGAFF.

This chain joins TRBV4-3 and TRBJ2-7; D is ambiguous. The CDR3 sequence is 16 residues long. Looked up from germline, CDR1 is LGHNA and CDR2 is YSLEER. V was trimmed by 0 bases and J by 0 bases, leaving 12 bases between them. The CDR3: CASSQERSQDSYEQYF. DNA for the CDR3: TGCGCCAGCAGCCAAGAAAGAAGCCAGGACTCCTACGAGCAGTACTTC.

This CDR3 is CASSVRGQETQYF. The DNA of the CDR3 is TGCGCCAGCAGCGTTAGGGGGCAAGAGACCCAGTACTTC. This chain joins TRBV5-1 and TRBJ2-5; tentative D call: TRBD1 (6 bases). From germline, CDR1 is SGHRS and CDR2 YFSETQ. V lost 4 bases and J lost 2, with 9 bases in between. This CDR3 region has 13 residues.

CDR3 loop: CASSYGPLRSGANVLTF. Written as DNA, the CDR3 is TGTGCCAGCAGCTACGGGCCTCTACGCTCTGGGGCCAACGTCCTGACTTTC. This rearrangement joins TRBV7-8 to TRBJ2-6; D unclear. Trimming took 4 bases from V and 0 from J, leaving 13 bases between them. Looked up from germline, CDR1 is SGHVS and CDR2 is FQNEAQ. The CDR3 sequence is 17 residues long.

The chain is built from TRBV19 and TRBJ1-1; D is unresolved. V was trimmed by 3 bases and J by 0 bases, leaving 8 bases between them. CDR3 length: 14 residues. The germline V gene has CDR1 LNHDA and CDR2 SQIVND (reference sequence). CDR3 sequence: CASSIGLMNTEAFF. The CDR3 nucleotides read TGTGCCAGTAGTATTGGACTGATGAACACTGAAGCTTTCTTT.

Details on this clone: This same CDR3 is encoded by further DNA sequences in the sample. V and J are TRBV2 and TRBJ1-4, with 9 bases that match TRBD1. V lost 5 bases, J lost 2 bases, and 3 bases stayed unmatched. CDR3 size: 15 residues. Germline assignment: CDR1 SNHLY and CDR2 FYNNEI. As DNA, the CDR3 is TGTGCCAGCAGTCCTACAGGGGGCACTAATGAAAAACTGTTTTTT. It translates to CASSPTGGTNEKLFF.

With respect to this clone: Other DNA sequences in this sample translate to the same CDR3. CDR3 protein: CASSLFGRGQPQHF. CDR3 in DNA: TGTGCCAGCAGTTTATTCGGCAGGGGACAGCCCCAGCATTTT. The chain is built from TRBV27 and TRBJ1-5; D might be TRBD1 (6 bases). V shed 1 base and J shed 7 bases, with 11 bases lying between them. The CDR3 runs 14 residues. Germline V lookup: CDR1 MNHEY, CDR2 SMNVEV (reference sequence).

The rearrangement links TRBV7-9 to TRBJ2-3, with 10 bases aligning to TRBD2. V gave up 5 bases and J gave up 5 bases; unmatched junction bases: 7. The CDR3 is 15 residues long. Germline V gene data show CDR1 as SEHNR and CDR2 as FQNEAQ (reference sequence). The CDR3 DNA reads as TGTGCCAGCAGCCGATTAGCGGGGGGAAAAGATACGCAGTATTTT. Its protein product is CASSRLAGGKDTQYF.

This clone has only one observation. The V call is TRBV18, the J call TRBJ2-1; 7 bases map to TRBD2. The CDR3 has 17 residues. Trimming removed 6 bases from V and 0 bases from J; junction bases left unmatched: 11. The V gene's germline CDR1 is KGHSH and CDR2 LQKENI. Written as DNA, the CDR3 is TGTGCCAGCTCCCAATGGGCTAGCGGCAACTCCTACAATGAGCAGTTCTTC. Encoded protein: CASSQWASGNSYNEQFF.

This clone showed up just once. In nucleotides, the CDR3 is TGTGCCAGCAGTGATAACAGGGCCGACTATGGCTACACCTTC. It codes for CASSDNRADYGYTF. This chain uses TRBV6-1 with TRBJ1-2; D possibly corresponds to TRBD1 (6 bases). Germline-derived CDR1 and CDR2 are MNHNS and SASEGT. The ends were cut back, 3 bases at V and 3 bases at J, with 11 bases in the middle. CDR3 size: 14 residues.

This sequence joins TRBV23-1 and TRBJ1-2; 11 nucleotides agree with TRBD1. TRBV23-1 is an open reading frame, and its role is uncertain. The CDR3 sequence is 14 residues long. With 4 bases clipped from V and 9 bases from J, the junction kept 7 bases outside the gene matches. CDR3 sequence reads: CASSPRTGGNRYTF. The CDR3 DNA is TGCGCCAGCAGTCCGAGGACAGGGGGCAACCGCTACACCTTC.

The J gene is TRBJ2-2, the V gene TRBV5-6; a weak D match, TRBD2 (7 bases). This CDR3 comprises 16 residues. The V gene lost 4 bases and the J gene lost 6 bases, with 19 bases spanning the gap. CDR1 and CDR2 (germline): SGHDT, YYEEEE. The DNA of the CDR3 is TGTGCCAGCAGCGAGACGGGGGGCCGCTTTTCCGGGGAGCTGTTTTTT. It is translated as CASSETGGRFSGELFF.

Only one count was recorded for this clone. V and J are TRBV18 and TRBJ1-1; D perhaps matches TRBD1 (6 bases). Deletions cut 3 bases from V and 0 bases from J, with 17 bases between. The CDR3 is 17 residues long. Per the germline V gene, CDR1 is KGHSH and CDR2 is LQKENI. Here the CDR3 DNA reads TGTGCCAGCTCACCTTACGGACAGTCCCTATTGAACACTGAAGCTTTCTTT. It codes for CASSPYGQSLLNTEAFF. Using reference TRBV18 and TRBJ1-1 for the parts outside the CDR3, the full variable domain is NAGVMQNPRHLVRRRGQEARLRCSPMKGHSHVYWYRQLPEEGLKFMVYLQKENIIDESGMPKERFSAEFPKEGPSILRIQQVVRGDSAAYFCASSPYGQSLLNTEAFFGQGTRLTVV.

This clone was seen a few times. The chain carries TRBV7-8 and TRBJ1-4; TRBD1 agrees at 7 bases. This CDR3 has 15 amino acids. The junction had 8 bases not matched to a gene; V was cut back by 1 base and J by 9 bases. Germline-derived CDR1 and CDR2 are SGHVS and FQNEAQ. DNA of the CDR3: TGTGCCAGCAGCTTAGAGGGGGCGCGGGGCAAAAAACTGTTTTTT. Protein sequence: CASSLEGARGKKLFF.

This clone was seen only once. The rearrangement joins TRBV4-3 to TRBJ1-1; no clear D. The CDR3 contains 15 residues. Germline V gives CDR1 LGHNA, CDR2 YSLEER. Trimming pared 3 bases from V and 4 bases from J, leaving 15 bases between. This CDR3 reads CASSQSAGVGTEAFF. The CDR3 DNA is TGCGCCAGCAGCCAGTCCGCCGGGGTAGGCACTGAAGCTTTCTTT.

The J gene is TRBJ2-5, the V gene TRBV6-6; TRBD1 might be the D (5 bases). Looked up from germline, CDR1 is MNHNY and CDR2 is SVGAGI (reference sequence). The CDR3 is 14 amino acids. V was cut by 5 bases and J by 5 bases, with 15 bases left in between. The CDR3 sequence: CASSTGGAEETQYF. In DNA form, the CDR3 reads TGTGCCAGCAGTACGGGTGGGGCGGAGGAGACCCAGTACTTC.

The chain combines TRBV7-9 with TRBJ2-5; weak D call: TRBD2 (5 bases). The V end lost 4 bases, the J end lost 5 bases, and 11 bases lay between the germline ends. Germline CDR1 is SEHNR and CDR2 is FQNEAQ (reference sequence). This CDR3 comprises 13 residues. CDR3 region: CASSSTLAETQYF. The CDR3 bases are TGTGCCAGCAGCTCCACATTAGCGGAGACCCAGTACTTC.

This chain joins TRBV9 and TRBJ1-1; 12 bases line up with TRBD1. The CDR3 length is 16 residues. Trimming at V came to 4 bases and at J to 4 bases, leaving 8 bases not matched to a gene. Germline assignment: CDR1 SGDLS and CDR2 YYNGEE. CDR3 nucleotides: TGTGCCAGCAGCCCTGGGACAGGGGGCCTCAGCACTGAAGCTTTCTTT. It codes for CASSPGTGGLSTEAFF.

The chain uses TRBV7-6 and TRBJ2-7; D might be TRBD1 (6 bases). Germline CDR1 reads SGHVS; CDR2 reads FNYEAQ. The CDR3 extends over 15 amino acids. V gave up 2 bases and J gave up 5 bases, with 16 bases separating them. The CDR3 DNA is TGTGCCAGCAGCTTAAGGAGGCAGGGGCTCGACGAGCAGTACTTC. Protein sequence: CASSLRRQGLDEQYF.

The chain employs TRBV5-1 and TRBJ2-1, with D uncertain. Trimming took off 6 bases at V and 3 bases at J, with 13 bases between the two ends. There are 14 residues in the CDR3. Germline CDR1 reads SGHRS; CDR2 reads YFSETQ. CDR3 sequence: CASNQGGGYNEQFF. The CDR3, as DNA: TGCGCCAGCAACCAAGGCGGCGGCTACAATGAGCAGTTCTTC.

In its sample, this clone was seen a few times. The V call is TRBV27, the J call TRBJ2-1; TRBD2 matches 15 bases. Germline CDR1 and CDR2: MNHEY and SMNVEV (reference sequence). The V segment lost 4 bases and the J segment 0 bases; nucleotides outside the gene matches: 10. This CDR3 contains 20 residues. CDR3 nucleotide sequence: TGTGCCAGCAGTTCCATCGGGACTAGCGGGGGGAGGAGCTCCTACAATGAGCAGTTCTTC. Its translation: CASSSIGTSGGRSSYNEQFF.

A word on this clone: At one of its ends the junction is not consistent with the germline gene, which may arise from a read error. The sample contains more than one DNA sequence encoding this CDR3. The chain couples TRBV28 to TRBJ1-1, with 7 positions matching TRBD1. The CDR3 runs to 12 residues. Per germline, CDR1 MDHEN and CDR2 SYDVKM. Written as DNA, the CDR3 is TGTGCCAGCACTTCAGATCAGGGGGTGGCTTTCTTC. Encoded protein: CASTSDQGVAFF.

This chain joins TRBV18 and TRBJ2-7; no definite D call. This CDR3 spans 13 amino acids. Trimming pared 5 bases from V and 0 bases from J, leaving 8 bases between. Germline V gene data show CDR1 as KGHSH and CDR2 as LQKENI. The DNA of the CDR3 is TGTGCCAGCTCAGATGGCAACTCCTACGAGCAGTACTTC. Encoded protein: CASSDGNSYEQYF.

Concerning this clone itself: Because the CDR3's place on the DNA is in doubt, the DNA is left out and the CDR3 is given as listed by TCRdb. The V and J genes are TRBV9 and TRBJ1-6; the table names TRBD1, a call not compared with the DNA. The length of the CDR3 is 13 amino acids, counting both ends. In germline, CDR1 is SGDLS, CDR2 YYNGEE. This CDR3 is CASSVGPGTAIHF.

The sample holds one count of this clone. The chain uses TRBV6-6 and TRBJ1-5, with 8 positions matching TRBD1. Germline V gives CDR1 MNHNY, CDR2 SVGAGI (reference sequence). V trimming: 3 bases; J trimming: 3 bases; junction bases outside the gene matches: 4. The CDR3 runs to 15 residues. CDR3 amino acids: CASSYWTGPNQPQHF. For the CDR3, the DNA is TGTGCCAGCAGTTATTGGACAGGGCCCAATCAGCCCCAGCATTTT.

The J gene is TRBJ2-7, the V gene TRBV7-2; TRBD1 might be the D (5 bases). Germline V gene data show CDR1 as SGHTA and CDR2 as FQGNSA. V was clipped by 0 bases and J by 3 bases, with 12 bases between them. The CDR3 is 15 amino acids. The CDR3 region is CASSLAYGAIYEQYF. For the CDR3, the DNA is TGTGCCAGCAGCTTAGCGTATGGGGCGATCTACGAGCAGTACTTC.